The 18 T cell receptor beta chains in this list originate from one sample, sequenced in a study of T cells expressing NK-cell markers (TCRdb year 2020). The library was obtained by 5' RACE. The run used an Illumina HiSeq 2000. TCRdb reprocessed the raw reads; every CDR3 protein sequence is a single record, and DNA is not supplied. The table kept for this sample lists around 280,000 distinct CDR3 sequences. About 0.39% of the sample is taken by the ten largest. The sample consisted of blood T cells: a sorted CD56 or NKG2C T cell subset, CD4+ or CD8+ T cells, or bulk PBMC T cells (not recorded which). The source of these receptors is a man between 18 and 29 years old in good health. Donor details come from another sample of the same person, matched by shared clones.

V is TRBV25-1 and J is TRBJ2-1; TCRdb calls TRBD1, which cannot be checked without DNA. Germline V gene sequence: CDR1 MGHDK, CDR2 SYGVNS. The CDR3 covers 14 residues. The CDR3 spells CASSDRGGGNEQFF.

This rearrangement joins TRBV20-1 to TRBJ2-3; with no DNA, the TCRdb D assignment of TRBD1 cannot be verified. Germline loops: CDR1 DFQATT, CDR2 SNEGSKA (reference sequence). This CDR3 spans 12 amino acids. The CDR3 sequence is CSASPGADTQYF.

The chain joins TRBV29-1 to TRBJ1-1; the TRBD1 assignment by TCRdb is unverifiable without DNA. Germline loops: CDR1 SQVTM, CDR2 ANQGSEA. CDR3 length: 15 residues. The CDR3: CSVEYVGQSNTEAFF.

J is TRBJ1-4 and V is TRBV6-5. Germline loops: CDR1 MNHEY, CDR2 SVGAGI. This CDR3 is 14 amino acids long. CDR3 protein: CASSYSDVGEKLFF.

The chain combines TRBV14 with TRBJ2-1. The germline V gene encodes CDR1 SGHDN and CDR2 FVKESK. The CDR3 runs to 14 residues. CDR3 sequence: CASSNRVLAGEQFF.

The J gene is TRBJ2-1, the V gene TRBV20-1; absent DNA, TCRdb's TRBD2 call cannot be checked. The CDR3 is 16 amino acids. The germline V gene has CDR1 DFQATT and CDR2 SNEGSKA (reference sequence). The CDR3 protein is CSARAPTSGTYNEQFF.

The rearrangement joins TRBV5-6 to TRBJ1-1; TCRdb lists TRBD1, though no DNA is available to test this call. Germline assignment: CDR1 SGHDT and CDR2 YYEEEE. This CDR3 region has 15 residues. The CDR3 loop reads CASSSTDREDTEAFF.

The chain recombines TRBV29-1 with TRBJ2-1; TCRdb calls TRBD1, which cannot be checked without DNA. This CDR3 is 11 amino acids long. Germline loops: CDR1 SQVTM, CDR2 ANQGSEA. The CDR3 loop is CSVSRDIEQFF.

This chain joins TRBV5-1 and TRBJ1-1; TCRdb designates TRBD1, a call that cannot be tested without DNA. There are 13 residues in the CDR3. Germline V gene data show CDR1 as SGHRS and CDR2 as YFSETQ. The CDR3 here is CASQPRGQGVAFF.

The genes are TRBV10-3 and TRBJ2-3. CDR1 is ENHRY and CDR2 is SYGVKD in the germline V gene. CDR3 size: 14 residues. The chain's CDR3 is CAISESALLDTQYF.

The rearrangement joins TRBV12-3 or TRBV12-4 to TRBJ2-7; the D call from TCRdb, TRBD1, cannot be confirmed without DNA. The CDR3 is made up of 14 amino acids. CDR3 protein: CASSLRGGGDEQYF.

The chain uses TRBV20-1 and TRBJ2-6. The V gene's germline CDR1 is DFQATT and CDR2 SNEGSKA (reference sequence). CDR3 length equals 14 residues. CDR3 sequence reads: CSARDLGDTNVLTF.

The chain combines TRBV7-2 with TRBJ1-1; TCRdb picks TRBD1, but there is no DNA to check that call. The CDR3 covers 12 residues. CDR1 is SGHTA, CDR2 FQGNSA, per germline. This CDR3 is CASSLGGGPAFF.

The chain joins TRBV12-3 or TRBV12-4 to TRBJ2-5; as DNA is missing, the TRBD2 call by TCRdb cannot be tested. The CDR3 has 15 residues. The chain's CDR3 is CASSSGLAGQETQYF.

The chain is built from TRBV12-3 or TRBV12-4 and TRBJ2-2; TCRdb names TRBD1, which stays unverified in the absence of DNA. The CDR3 runs to 15 residues. The chain's CDR3 is CASRPGQGFTGELFF.

The rearrangement joins TRBV11-2 to TRBJ1-6; TCRdb's D gene call, TRBD1, goes unchecked for lack of DNA. This CDR3 has 14 amino acids. From germline, CDR1 is SGHAT and CDR2 FQNNGV. CDR3 region: CASSPIQGYSPLHF.

V gene TRBV5-1 combines with J gene TRBJ2-1. This CDR3 spans 12 amino acids. The V gene's germline CDR1 is SGHRS and CDR2 YFSETQ. The CDR3 spells CASSLSGSEQFF.

The J gene is TRBJ2-3, the V gene TRBV7-8; no DNA is available, so the TRBD1 call from TCRdb remains unchecked. Per the germline V gene, CDR1 is SGHVS and CDR2 is FQNEAQ. The CDR3 is made up of 17 amino acids. CDR3 loop: CASSASRFSGSTDTQYF.